The clone carrying this TCR beta chain has ten or more counts. Its antigen remains unidentified. The CDR3 runs 19 residues. The V gene end was trimmed by 0 bases and the J gene end by 2 bases; junction bases not matched to a gene: 11. Germline loops: CDR1 LGHNA, CDR2 YNFKEQ. Produced via immunoSEQ multiplex PCR; TCRdb's table is partial and in-frame only. The sample yields some 450,000 clones, more than 70% seen once. These data belong to a study of shared clonotypes between healthy human individuals. The study, taken as a whole, reports: Sampling covered blood only; tissue repertoires likely differ.

Without sorting, samples used some 84 million PBMCs for genomic DNA. The rearrangement uses TRBV4-2 and TRBJ2-5; 11 bases fit TRBD2. Material: PBMCs. The TCR was taken from a woman between 40 and 50 years old in good health. Some clones in this sample may be carry-over from other donors' samples. In DNA form, the CDR3 reads TGTGCCAGCAGCCAAGATCGAGGGCTAGCGGGAGGTCGGCAAGAGACCCAGTACTTC. Translating gives CASSQDRGLAGGRQETQYF.